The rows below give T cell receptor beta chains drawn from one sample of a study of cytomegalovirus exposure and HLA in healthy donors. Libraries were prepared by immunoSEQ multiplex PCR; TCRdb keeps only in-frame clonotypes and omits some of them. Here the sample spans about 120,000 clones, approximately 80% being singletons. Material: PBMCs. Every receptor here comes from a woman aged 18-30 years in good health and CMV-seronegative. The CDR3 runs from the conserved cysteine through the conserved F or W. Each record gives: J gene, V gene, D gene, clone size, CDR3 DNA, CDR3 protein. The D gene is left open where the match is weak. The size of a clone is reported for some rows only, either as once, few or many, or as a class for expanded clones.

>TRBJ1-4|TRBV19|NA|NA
TGTGCCAGCTCAGTTGCAACTAATGAAAAACTGTTTTTT
CASSVATNEKLFF
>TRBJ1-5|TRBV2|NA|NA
TGTGCCAGCAGGCTACAGGGTAATAGCAATCAGCCCCAGCATTTT
CASRLQGNSNQPQHF
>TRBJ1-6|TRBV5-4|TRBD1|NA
TGTGCCAGCAGTCCTGGAGCGGGACAGGGACATTCACCCCTCCACTTT
CASSPGAGQGHSPLHF
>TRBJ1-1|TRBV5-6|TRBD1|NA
TGTGCCAGCACCTCTGGGGGGACAGGGGGCTTTTGGAGCACTGAAGCTTTCTTT
CASTSGGTGGFWSTEAFF
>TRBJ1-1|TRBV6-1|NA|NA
TGTGCCAGCAGTTCCTCAGGTGACACTGAAGCTTTCTTT
CASSSSGDTEAFF
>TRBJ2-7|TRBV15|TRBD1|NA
TGTGCCACCAGAGAGACAGGGGAGTTCTCCTACGAGCAGTACTTC
CATRETGEFSYEQYF
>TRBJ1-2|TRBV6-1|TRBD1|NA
TGTGCCAGCAGTACCCAGGGGGACGGAGGCTACACCTTC
CASSTQGDGGYTF
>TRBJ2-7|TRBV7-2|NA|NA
TGTGCCAGCAGCCCGGGACTGCGGGGCTACGAGCAGTACTTC
CASSPGLRGYEQYF
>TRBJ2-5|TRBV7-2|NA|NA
TGTGCCAGCAGCCGGGCGGGATCGGGGCCGGAGGAGACCCAGTACTTC
CASSRAGSGPEETQYF
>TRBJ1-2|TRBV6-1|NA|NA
TGTGCCAGCAGAACCCAAGTCCGAGAAGGCTACACCTTC
CASRTQVREGYTF
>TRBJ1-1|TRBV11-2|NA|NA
TGTGCCAGCAGTTATATGAACACTGAAGCTTTCTTT
CASSYMNTEAFF
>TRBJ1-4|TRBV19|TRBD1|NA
TGTGCCAGTAGTATAAGGGGGCTGAGTGAAAAACTGTTTTTT
CASSIRGLSEKLFF
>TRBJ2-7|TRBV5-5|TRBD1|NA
TGTGCCAGCAGGGATGACAGGGGTCACGAGCAGTACTTC
CASRDDRGHEQYF
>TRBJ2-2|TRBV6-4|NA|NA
TGTGCCAGCAGTGAGAGACAGACCGGGGAGCTGTTTTTT
CASSERQTGELFF
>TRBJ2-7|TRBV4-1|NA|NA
TGCGCCAGCAGCCAACCATCGCAGCGTAGACCATACGAGCAGTACTTC
CASSQPSQRRPYEQYF
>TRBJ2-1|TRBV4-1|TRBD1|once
TGCGCCAGCAGCCAATGGAGGGGACAGGGGGCGAATGAGCAGTTCTTC
CASSQWRGQGANEQFF
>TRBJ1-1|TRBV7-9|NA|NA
TGTGCCAGCAGCTTAGGTTCCTCAAAAGGAGCGGGTCGCCAAGCTTTCTTT
CASSLGSSKGAGRQAFF
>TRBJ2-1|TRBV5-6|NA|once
TGTGCCAGCACCTTGGGGCAGCCTGTACCTAGCGATGAGCAGTTCTTC
CASTLGQPVPSDEQFF
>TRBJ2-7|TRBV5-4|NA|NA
TGTGCCAGCAGCTCCCAGGGGTTTTCCTACGAGCAGTACTTC
CASSSQGFSYEQYF
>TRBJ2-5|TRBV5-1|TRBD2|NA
TGCGCCAGCAGCTTGGTGGCGGATTTTCGAGCGGGAGGGTCCCAAGAGACCCAGTACTTC
CASSLVADFRAGGSQETQYF
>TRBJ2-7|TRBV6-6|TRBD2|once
TGTGCCAGCAGTTACTCGGCTAGCGGGACCTACGAGCAGTACTTC
CASSYSASGTYEQYF
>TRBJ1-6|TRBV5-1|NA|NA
TGCGCCAGCAGCTTGGCGGAGAGATTAGTAGGAAATTCACCCCTCCACTTT
CASSLAERLVGNSPLHF
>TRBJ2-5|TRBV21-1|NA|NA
TGTGCCAGCAGCGTACAGACAAGAAAAGAGACCCAGTACTTC
CASSVQTRKETQYF
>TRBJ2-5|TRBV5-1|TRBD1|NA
TGCGCCAGCAGCTCCGGGACAGTTTCCGAGGGGACCCAGTACTTC
CASSSGTVSEGTQYF
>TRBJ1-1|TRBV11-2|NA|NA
TGTGCCAGCAGCTTAGTCGGCGGAGGGGACACTGAAGCTTTCTTT
CASSLVGGGDTEAFF
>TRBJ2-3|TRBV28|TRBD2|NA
TGTGCCACGGTGACGGGGGGAACAGATACGCAGTATTTT
CATVTGGTDTQYF
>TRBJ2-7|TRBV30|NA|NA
TGTGCCTGGAGCCGAACGGGCGGATCAGAGGGCGAGCAGTACTTC
CAWSRTGGSEGEQYF
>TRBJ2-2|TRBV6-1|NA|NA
TGTGCCAGCAGTGTCCACACGATACCAACGAACACCGGGGAGCTGTTTTTT
CASSVHTIPTNTGELFF
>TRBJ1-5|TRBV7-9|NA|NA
TGTGCCAGCAGCCTGATGGGAGCAAATCAGCCCCAGCATTTT
CASSLMGANQPQHF